The 5 T cell receptor beta chains given below trace back to one sample, sequenced in a study of T cells in Graves' hyperthyroidism and ophthalmopathy. Template material for amplifying TCR beta CDR3 regions consisted of RNA transcripts. During a first-round RT-PCR of the TCR CDR3, the HTBI primer set was used. One entry per CDR3 protein results from TCRdb running MiXCR on the multiplex PCR reads. The table includes 340,000 or so distinct CDR3 sequences, roughly 15% detected once. The material sequenced was blood. The receptor source for this set is a man under 40 with Graves' hyperthyroidism.

Only a few counts were recorded for this clonotype. CDR3 in DNA: TGTGCCAGCAGCTTGACGGGACTCATGGGGGGGGAGCTGTTTTTT. Protein: CASSLTGLMGGELFF. The genes are TRBV11-2 and TRBJ2-2; tentatively, D is TRBD2 (6 bases). Germline assignment: CDR1 SGHAT and CDR2 FQNNGV. Trimming took off 3 bases at V and 8 bases at J, with 16 bases between the two ends. The CDR3 is 15 residues long.

This clonotype was found many times. The V call is TRBV29-1, the J call TRBJ2-7, with D possibly being TRBD2 (5 bases). This CDR3 has 14 residues. Germline V gives CDR1 SQVTM, CDR2 ANQGSEA. V gave up 6 bases and J gave up 4 bases, with 19 bases separating them. This chain's CDR3 is CSVVRAGEGYEQYF. CDR3 in DNA: TGCAGCGTGGTACGGGCGGGCGAAGGGTACGAGCAGTACTTC.

The chain joins TRBV5-1 to TRBJ2-2, with D uncertain. The CDR3 runs to 14 residues. The V and J ends lost 5 bases and 2 bases respectively, with 10 bases between them. Looked up from germline, CDR1 is SGHRS and CDR2 is YFSETQ. The CDR3 sequence is CASRDSRNTGELFF. Here the CDR3 DNA reads TGCGCCAGCAGGGATTCCCGAAACACCGGGGAGCTGTTTTTT.

The sample holds a few counts of this clonotype. V is TRBV20-1 and J is TRBJ2-7; D unresolved. CDR3 length: 11 residues. CDR1 and CDR2 (germline): DFQATT, SNEGSKA (reference sequence). Deletions cut 0 bases from V and 7 bases from J, with 7 bases between. The CDR3 DNA reads TGCAGTGCTAGAGATAACGGTGAGCAGTACTTC. This encodes CSARDNGEQYF.

Of note for this clonotype: A junction end diverges from the germline sequence, so it may reflect a read error. This rearrangement joins TRBV7-2 to TRBJ1-2; D is unclear. The CDR3 is 14 amino acids. In germline, CDR1 is SGHTA, CDR2 FQGNSA. The CDR3 loop reads CASSPRQTNYGHTF. CDR3 DNA: TGTGCCAGCAGCCCCCGGCAGACTAACTATGGCCACACCTTC.